The rows below give T cell receptor beta chains drawn from one sample of a study of T cells in localized non-small cell lung cancer. Sequencing used immunoSEQ multiplex PCR; TCRdb keeps in-frame clones, though not all of them. The repertoire holds around 40,000 clones, with 70% to 90% as singletons. The specimen was peripheral blood, collected before any cancer treatment. The receptor source for this set is a man aged 35-75 years with stage I lung adenocarcinoma. Both conserved end residues are part of each CDR3. D genes are given only for firm matches. Size is omitted from some rows. Given values are once, few, many or a class for expanded clones.

v_gene: TRBV9; len: 15; abundance: few; d_gene: NA; j_gene: TRBJ2-2; CDR3nt: TGTGCCAGCAGCGTAACTCCTGGAGTCGCCGGGGAGCTGTTTTTT; CDR3aa: CASSVTPGVAGELFF
v_gene: TRBV13; len: 17; abundance: NA; d_gene: NA; j_gene: TRBJ2-1; CDR3nt: TGTGCCAGCAGCTCGGAAATTGACCGAGGGGCCTACAATGAGCAGTTCTTC; CDR3aa: CASSSEIDRGAYNEQFF
v_gene: TRBV29-1; len: 13; abundance: NA; d_gene: NA; j_gene: TRBJ1-5; CDR3nt: TGCAGCGTTGCGGCGGCGACGGGTCAGCCCCAGCATTTT; CDR3aa: CSVAAATGQPQHF
v_gene: TRBV4-3; len: 14; abundance: NA; d_gene: NA; j_gene: TRBJ2-5; CDR3nt: TGCGCCAGCAGCCAGGCCGGGACACAAGAGACCCAGCACTTC; CDR3aa: CASSQAGTQETQHF
v_gene: TRBV6-1; len: 14; abundance: NA; d_gene: TRBD2; j_gene: TRBJ2-5; CDR3nt: TGTGCCAGCAGGGCTACTAGCGCCCAATCGACCCAGTACTTC; CDR3aa: CASRATSAQSTQYF
v_gene: TRBV13; len: 15; abundance: NA; d_gene: NA; j_gene: TRBJ2-2; CDR3nt: TGTGCCAGCAGCTTGGAGGGAATGGACACCGGGGAGCTGTTTTTT; CDR3aa: CASSLEGMDTGELFF
v_gene: TRBV18; len: 15; abundance: NA; d_gene: TRBD2; j_gene: TRBJ2-1; CDR3nt: TGTGCCAGCTCACGACGGGAGGGCTCCTACAATGAGCAGTTCTTC; CDR3aa: CASSRREGSYNEQFF
v_gene: TRBV2; len: 15; abundance: once; d_gene: NA; j_gene: TRBJ2-1; CDR3nt: TGTGCCAGCAGTGAAATCGGGGGCCCCGGGGATGAGCAGTTCTTC; CDR3aa: CASSEIGGPGDEQFF
v_gene: TRBV7-3; len: 18; abundance: NA; d_gene: TRBD1; j_gene: TRBJ2-2; CDR3nt: TGTGCCAGCAGCTCTTACGTTCACAGGGGTGTTGACACCGGGGAGCTGTTTTTT; CDR3aa: CASSSYVHRGVDTGELFF
v_gene: TRBV2; len: 16; abundance: NA; d_gene: NA; j_gene: TRBJ1-1; CDR3nt: TGTGCCAGCAGTGAATTGACATCGCTAATGAACACTGAAGCTTTCTTT; CDR3aa: CASSELTSLMNTEAFF
v_gene: TRBV30; len: 13; abundance: NA; d_gene: NA; j_gene: TRBJ2-3; CDR3nt: TGTGCCTGGACCGTCGGCCCTGTAGATACGCAGTATTTT; CDR3aa: CAWTVGPVDTQYF
v_gene: TRBV6-1; len: 14; abundance: few; d_gene: NA; j_gene: TRBJ2-7; CDR3nt: TGTGCCAGCAACCAGGGGGGAGCGGCCTACGAGCAGTACTTC; CDR3aa: CASNQGGAAYEQYF
v_gene: TRBV5-6; len: 16; abundance: NA; d_gene: NA; j_gene: TRBJ2-7; CDR3nt: TGTGCCAGCAGCTTGAGCCCGGGGCCCGCCACCTACGAGCAGTACTTC; CDR3aa: CASSLSPGPATYEQYF
v_gene: TRBV4-3; len: 12; abundance: NA; d_gene: NA; j_gene: TRBJ2-2; CDR3nt: TGCGCCAGCAGCCGAAGTACCGGGGAGCTGTTTTTT; CDR3aa: CASSRSTGELFF